This TCR beta chain was retrieved from a study of T-cell reconstitution after alpha-beta-depleted transplantation in children. During its preparation, the TCRbeta library received unique molecular identifiers. From the PCR reads, TCRdb called clonotypes with MiXCR, one entry per CDR3 protein. Among approximately 240,000 distinct CDR3 sequences, 9.5% to 13% were seen once, and the ten largest hold roughly 30%. About this clonotype: In this CDR3 the conserved last residue, phenylalanine or tryptophan, is missing, so a read error is likely.

The material sequenced was PBMCs, taken before TCRalphabeta/CD19-depleted stem cell transplant. The receptor was derived from a child younger than two with acute myeloid leukemia, due to receive a stem cell transplant.

Written as DNA, the CDR3 is TGTGCCAGCAGCCCGAGGGGACTTTACAATGAGCAGTTCTCC. Amino acid sequence: CASSPRGLYNEQFS. The chain couples TRBV7-2 to TRBJ2-1; D possibly corresponds to TRBD2 (6 bases). CDR1 is SGHTA, CDR2 FQGNSA, per germline. The V gene lost 5 bases and the J gene lost 4 bases, with 12 bases spanning the gap. The CDR3 length is 14 residues.